Listed below are T cell receptor beta chains from one sample, sequenced in a study of cytomegalovirus exposure and HLA in healthy donors. The repertoire was sequenced with immunoSEQ multiplex PCR; TCRdb's copy has only in-frame clones and lacks some. The sample is made up of about 170,000 clones, and the top ten hold 1.3% of it. Sequencing input: PBMCs. The receptors stem from a woman in her sixties in good health and CMV-seronegative. Each CDR3 is given with its conserved first and last residue. Fields, in order: D gene, V gene, J gene, CDR3 DNA, CDR3 protein. The D gene is left open where the match is weak.

>TRBD2|TRBV2|TRBJ2-7
TGTGCCTGGGGGGGTGCTGACGAGCAGTACTTC
CAWGGADEQYF
>TRBD1|TRBV29-1|TRBJ2-7
TGCAGCGTGGGGGACAGGGAATCCTACGCCTACGAGCAGTACTTC
CSVGDRESYAYEQYF
>NA|TRBV18|TRBJ1-2
TGTGCCAGCTCACCTCCCGGAGTCAGGGTGGGCTACACCTTC
CASSPPGVRVGYTF
>TRBD1|TRBV5-5|TRBJ2-7
TGTGCCAGCAGCTCCGGATGGGACAGTTCGAACTACGAGCAGTACTTC
CASSSGWDSSNYEQYF
>TRBD2|TRBV11-2|TRBJ2-1
TGTGCCAGCAGCTTAGGCGGGGGGGTTCCGGACAATGAGCAGTTCTTC
CASSLGGGVPDNEQFF
>TRBD1|TRBV10-3|TRBJ2-1
TGTGCCATCATGGACAGGGCAGCCTACAATGAGCAGTTCTTC
CAIMDRAAYNEQFF
>NA|TRBV7-9|TRBJ2-1
TGTGCCAGCAGCTTTTTCGAAGGGGCTGAGCAGTTCTTC
CASSFFEGAEQFF
>NA|TRBV11-2|TRBJ2-7
TGTGCCAGCAGCTTTGGGGGCTACTACGAGCAGTACTTC
CASSFGGYYEQYF
>NA|TRBV10-2|TRBJ1-1
TGCGCCAGCAGAGGGCAGGGCGTCATGAACACTGAAGCTTTCTTT
CASRGQGVMNTEAFF
>TRBD1|TRBV5-5|TRBJ1-4
TGTGCCAGCAGCTTCCGGGACAGGGAGAATGAAAAACTGTTTTTT
CASSFRDRENEKLFF
>NA|TRBV6-6|TRBJ1-3
TGTGCCAGCAGTAGGGACAATCTTAAAGGAAACACCATATATTTT
CASSRDNLKGNTIYF
>NA|TRBV30|TRBJ1-2
TGTGCCTGGAGTGTCTGGGGGGTTGGCTATGGCTACACCTTC
CAWSVWGVGYGYTF
>NA|TRBV5-1|TRBJ1-6
TGCGCCAGCAGCTTCGACAGTTCGGATTCACCCCTCCACTTT
CASSFDSSDSPLHF
>NA|TRBV7-2|TRBJ2-7
TGTGCCAGCAGCTCTCCCTTCGGCGAGCAGTACTTC
CASSSPFGEQYF
>TRBD1|TRBV5-1|TRBJ1-6
TGCGCCAGCAGCTTGGGGACTAGAACAGGGGGTATATCGGGGTCACCCCTCCACTTT
CASSLGTRTGGISGSPLHF
>NA|TRBV2|TRBJ1-5
TGTGCCAGCAGTGAGTCTCTGCCGGGATGGGACAATCAGCCCCAGCATTTT
CASSESLPGWDNQPQHF
>NA|TRBV5-6|TRBJ1-1
TGTGCCAGCAGCTTGGCAGAGAACACTGAAGCTTTCTTT
CASSLAENTEAFF